This T cell receptor beta chain derives from a study of CD8 T cells in ankylosing spondylitis. General study results and limits: A motif of eight highly homologous TCR beta variants was seen as apparently characteristic of ankylosing spondylitis blood.

As concerns this clonotype: Its cognate antigen is unknown.

TCRdb re-derived calls from the 5' RACE reads in MiXCR, one entry per CDR3 protein. The sample records 200,000 to 300,000 distinct CDR3 sequences, around 25% being singletons. There are 14 residues in the CDR3. V was cut by 7 bases and J by 4 bases, with 16 bases left in between. Germline CDR1 and CDR2: SQVTM and ANQGSEA. Sequenced input: blood, either unsorted or a sorted T cell fraction (not recorded which). The source of this sequence is a male donor with ankylosing spondylitis or in good health (not recorded which). V usage is TRBV29-1 and J usage is TRBJ2-2; possible D gene TRBD1, 5 bases. The CDR3 DNA is TGCAGCGCCAGACAGTCTAGGGGCACCGGGGAGCTGTTTTTT. Protein: CSARQSRGTGELFF.